This T cell receptor (beta chain) was sequenced in a study of blood T cell repertoires in COVID-19. Overall study: T cells, B-cell-depleted T cells, or PBMCs supplied cDNA or gDNA.

Under the authors' procedure: Estimated nucleated cell counts came from reference gene primer amplification. The protocol was immunoSEQ multiplex PCR, while the TCRdb copy is restricted to in-frame clones and leaves out a portion. That table furnishes V, J and clone size, whereas the DNA furnished D and trimming. The sample has some 80,000 clones; 86% are singletons. Trimming left V 4 bases short and J 2 bases short, with 15 bases between. The CDR3 extends over 16 amino acids. The germline V gene encodes CDR1 SGHNT and CDR2 YYREEE (reference sequence). The TCR was taken from a human donor in a cohort sampled during active COVID-19. The rearrangement uses TRBV5-4 and TRBJ2-2; tentatively, D is TRBD2 (7 bases). The material sequenced was peripheral blood. The DNA for the CDR3 is TGTGCCAGCAGCCCTCGGGGGGCGACTAACACCGGGGAGCTGTTTTTT. This sequence encodes CASSPRGATNTGELFF. Together with reference TRBV5-4 and TRBJ2-2, the CDR3 gives the full variable domain: ETGVTQSPTHLIKTRGQQVTLRCSSQSGHNTVSWYQQALGQGPQFIFQYYREEENGRGNFPPRFSGLQFPNYSSELNVNALELDDSALYLCASSPRGATNTGELFFGEGSRLTVL.